The clone carrying this T cell receptor (beta chain) was recorded at least ten times. This sample stems from a study of blood T cells in healthy people across ages. A second PCR of about 7 to 12 cycles used a sample-barcoded 5' primer and a J-beta primer mix. TCRdb re-called the 5' RACE reads through MiXCR, storing one row per CDR3 protein. The sample has 650,000 to 800,000 distinct CDR3 sequences, 44% seen once. Sequences were obtained from blood. This sequence was found in a man aged 55-75 years in good health.

This CDR3 reads CAISDMTVRTGGVETQYF. The CDR3 region has the DNA TGTGCCATCAGTGATATGACCGTCCGGACAGGGGGGGTAGAGACCCAGTACTTC. This chain joins TRBV10-3 and TRBJ2-5, with TRBD1 matching 10 bases. Germline assignment: CDR1 ENHRY and CDR2 SYGVKD. Unmatched junction bases numbered 14, after V lost 3 bases and J lost 4 bases. CDR3 size: 18 residues.